The text below deals with one T cell receptor beta chain. It was with a sample-barcoded 5' primer and a J-beta primer mix that a second PCR of roughly 6 to 12 cycles was run. One entry per CDR3 protein, called by TCRdb with MiXCR from the 5' RACE reads. The sample carries over 1,500,000 distinct CDR3 sequences, about 39% recorded once. Isolated PBMCs totaled at least 6 million in each sample. The sample is drawn from a study of blood T cells in healthy people across ages. For the study at large: Per every two T cells, about one barcoded beta molecule was captured by template switching.

CDR3 length: 13 residues. The V gene lost 2 bases and the J gene lost 4 bases, with 6 bases spanning the gap. CDR1 is SGHVS and CDR2 is FQNEAQ in the germline V gene. This sequence originates from a human donor in good health. The chain employs TRBV7-8 and TRBJ1-3; no clear D. Specimen: blood. CDR3 nucleotide sequence: TGTGCCAGCAGCTTATTCCCCGGAAACACCATATATTTT. Protein: CASSLFPGNTIYF.